This T cell receptor beta chain appears in the sequencing data of a study of control samples from healthy donors and cancer patients. J lost 8 bases, V lost 5 bases, and 10 bases had no gene match. The CDR3 spans 17 residues. Germline-derived CDR1 and CDR2 are SEHNR and FQNEAQ (reference sequence). The table came from immunoSEQ multiplex PCR; TCRdb's copy has only in-frame clones and leaves some out. The sample holds 170,000 or so clones, around 91% seen once. The chain carries TRBV7-9 and TRBJ2-3, with 16 bases fitting TRBD2. The origin of this receptor is a woman in her 50s in good health. Sequenced material: blood. The CDR3 coding sequence is TGTGCCAGCAGCCTCGCCGCGGGACTAGCGGGGGGGGGTACGCAGTATTTT. It codes for CASSLAAGLAGGGTQYF.